This T cell receptor beta chain was retrieved from a study of T-cell memory formation after mild COVID-19. Germline CDR1 MNHEY, CDR2 SVGEGT. The CDR3 covers 13 residues. Trimming took off 2 bases at V and 2 bases at J, with 6 bases between the two ends. Study conclusions and caveats: Contracting clones, day 15 to 85, had balanced CD4/CD8, and later expanders favored CD4+.

5'RACE primed from the constant segment yielded TCR alpha and TCR beta cDNA libraries bearing sample barcodes and UMIs. From the 5' RACE reads, TCRdb called clonotypes with MiXCR, one entry per CDR3 protein. The table includes around 300,000 distinct CDR3 sequences, approximately 8.4% detected once. Turning to this clonotype: Its antigen is not known.

The chain uses TRBV6-2 or TRBV6-3 and TRBJ1-1, with D uncertain. The receptor was isolated from a man younger than 30 who had mild COVID-19 (a few samples of this study predate the infection). Cell type and time point are not known. Input material: PBMCs or a T cell subset sorted from them (not recorded which). The CDR3 DNA is TGTGCCAGCAGTTACGCGCCCAACACTGAAGCTTTCTTT. Its translation: CASSYAPNTEAFF.